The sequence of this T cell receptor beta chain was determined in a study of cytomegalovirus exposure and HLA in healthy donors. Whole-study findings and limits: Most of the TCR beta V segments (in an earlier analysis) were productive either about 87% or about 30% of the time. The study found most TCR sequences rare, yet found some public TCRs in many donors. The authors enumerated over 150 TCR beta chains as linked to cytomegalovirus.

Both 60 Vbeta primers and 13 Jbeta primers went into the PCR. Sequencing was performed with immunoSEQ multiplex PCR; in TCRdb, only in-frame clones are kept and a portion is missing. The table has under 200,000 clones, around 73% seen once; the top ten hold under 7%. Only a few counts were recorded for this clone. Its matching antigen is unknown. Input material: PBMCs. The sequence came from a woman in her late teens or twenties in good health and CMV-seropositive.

As DNA, the CDR3 is TGTGCCAGCAGTTTATCTGGAGGGATTATAGCTAATGAAAAACTGTTTTTT. Amino acid sequence: CASSLSGGIIANEKLFF. This chain connects TRBV27 to TRBJ1-4, with D unclear. Germline V lookup: CDR1 MNHEY, CDR2 SMNVEV (reference sequence). The ends were cut back, 0 bases at V and 3 bases at J, with 14 bases in the middle. This CDR3 is built from 17 residues.